The present T cell receptor (beta chain) was sequenced within a study of identical twins. Healthy Caucasians supplied all donations. The length of the CDR3 is 15 residues. The germline CDR1 and CDR2 sequences are KGHSH and LQKENI. V lost 6 bases and J lost 8; bases outside the gene matches: 10. Template switching (which added a universal primer site) was used, and cDNA carried unique molecular identifiers. TCRdb re-analysed the 5' RACE reads in MiXCR, keeping a single row per CDR3 protein. Of about 1.7 million distinct CDR3 sequences listed, less than 40% are singletons. Points on this clonotype: The antigen remains undetermined.

Overall study findings and caveats: The authors drew conclusions from cross-sectional statistical analysis rather than following the same donors. Compared with unrelated sharing, twin-shared out-of-frame alpha sequences had more low-probability sequences.

This receptor was obtained from a newborn girl in good health. V is TRBV18 and J is TRBJ1-4; TRBD1 aligns across 9 bases. The material sequenced was cord blood. The CDR3 region has the DNA TGTGCCAGCTCCCTATACAGGGGGCGGCGAGAAAAACTGTTTTTT. Translation: CASSLYRGRREKLFF.